Listed below are T cell receptor beta chains from one sample, sequenced in a study of human T cells and chemical hapten exposure. TCRdb reprocessed the RACE reads with MiXCR, giving one entry per CDR3 protein. The sample lists around 75,000 distinct CDR3 sequences; about 12% were seen once. The sequences come from whole blood, collected in connection with sensitization to the hapten diphenylcyclopropenone (DPC). The receptors stem from a woman aged 55-69 years with alopecia areata. Some clones in this sample may be carry-over from other donors' samples. The CDR3 runs from the conserved cysteine through the conserved F or W. D genes are given only for firm matches. Clone size, where shown, is once, few, many, or a class for clones that have expanded.

v_call: TRBV29-1
d_call: TRBD1
clone_size: many
j_call: TRBJ1-2
cdr3_aa: CSVDRQGPYGYTF
cdr3_nt: TGCAGCGTTGACCGACAGGGACCCTATGGCTACACCTTC

v_call: TRBV10-3
d_call: TRBD2
clone_size: NA
j_call: TRBJ2-3
cdr3_aa: CAARGAHTDTQYF
cdr3_nt: TGTGCCGCGCGGGGGGCACACACAGATACGCAGTATTTT

v_call: TRBV2
d_call: TRBD2
clone_size: many
j_call: TRBJ2-5
cdr3_aa: CASPRSLSGGALETQYF
cdr3_nt: TGTGCCAGCCCAAGGTCCCTTAGCGGGGGGGCCCTAGAGACCCAGTACTTC

v_call: TRBV7-2
d_call: TRBD1
clone_size: many
j_call: TRBJ1-4
cdr3_aa: CASSPGGQPNEKLFF
cdr3_nt: TGTGCCAGCAGCCCAGGGGGACAACCTAATGAAAAACTGTTTTTT

v_call: TRBV6-5
d_call: TRBD1
clone_size: many
j_call: TRBJ1-4
cdr3_aa: CASSSSGGNEKLFF
cdr3_nt: TGTGCCAGCAGTTCTTCAGGGGGTAATGAAAAACTGTTTTTT

v_call: TRBV10-2
d_call: NA
clone_size: once
j_call: TRBJ2-1
cdr3_aa: CPSQRTPSSYNEQFF
cdr3_nt: TGCCCCAGCCAACGGACGCCGAGCTCCTACAATGAGCAGTTCTTC

v_call: TRBV10-3
d_call: NA
clone_size: NA
j_call: TRBJ2-1
cdr3_aa: CAISGGGALSSYNEQFF
cdr3_nt: TGTGCCATCAGTGGTGGAGGTGCGCTTAGCTCCTACAATGAGCAGTTCTTC

v_call: TRBV7-3
d_call: NA
clone_size: NA
j_call: TRBJ1-1
cdr3_aa: CASSLYPANTEAFF
cdr3_nt: TGTGCCAGCAGCTTATATCCGGCCAACACTGAAGCTTTCTTT

v_call: TRBV2
d_call: TRBD1
clone_size: NA
j_call: TRBJ1-5
cdr3_aa: CASTGTGVRQPQHF
cdr3_nt: TGTGCCAGCACCGGGACAGGGGTTCGGCAGCCCCAGCATTTT

v_call: TRBV29-1
d_call: TRBD1
clone_size: many
j_call: TRBJ1-2
cdr3_aa: CSVTGTGDHGYTF
cdr3_nt: TGCAGCGTTACCGGGACAGGGGATCATGGCTACACCTTC

v_call: TRBV12-5
d_call: NA
clone_size: many
j_call: TRBJ2-3
cdr3_aa: CASGPTGADTQYF
cdr3_nt: TGTGCTAGTGGACCCACGGGCGCAGATACGCAGTATTTT

v_call: TRBV29-1
d_call: NA
clone_size: many
j_call: TRBJ1-5
cdr3_aa: CSVEDTSGNQPQHF
cdr3_nt: TGCAGCGTTGAAGATACATCTGGCAATCAGCCCCAGCATTTT

v_call: TRBV6-1
d_call: NA
clone_size: NA
j_call: TRBJ2-2
cdr3_aa: CASSELMAGELFF
cdr3_nt: TGTGCCAGCAGTGAGTTGATGGCCGGGGAGCTGTTTTTT

v_call: TRBV9
d_call: TRBD1
clone_size: many
j_call: TRBJ2-3
cdr3_aa: CASSVAGQGAADTQYF
cdr3_nt: TGTGCCAGCAGCGTAGCTGGACAGGGAGCAGCAGATACGCAGTATTTT

v_call: TRBV27
d_call: TRBD1
clone_size: many
j_call: TRBJ1-2
cdr3_aa: CASRGQGASNYGYTF
cdr3_nt: TGTGCCAGCAGGGGACAGGGGGCTAGTAACTATGGCTACACCTTC

v_call: TRBV19
d_call: TRBD2
clone_size: few
j_call: TRBJ2-5
cdr3_aa: CASKRTGRTSGAKETQYF
cdr3_nt: TGTGCCAGTAAGCGGACAGGTCGGACTAGCGGGGCTAAAGAGACCCAGTACTTC

v_call: TRBV5-1
d_call: NA
clone_size: NA
j_call: TRBJ1-2
cdr3_aa: CASSVSRDANYGYTF
cdr3_nt: TGCGCCAGCAGCGTGAGCCGGGACGCGAACTATGGCTACACCTTC

v_call: TRBV5-5
d_call: NA
clone_size: few
j_call: TRBJ2-5
cdr3_aa: CASSARGAEETQYF
cdr3_nt: TGTGCCAGCAGCGCCCGCGGGGCCGAGGAGACCCAGTACTTC

v_call: TRBV20-1
d_call: NA
clone_size: NA
j_call: TRBJ1-3
cdr3_aa: CSARGASNTIYF
cdr3_nt: TGCAGTGCTAGGGGTGCCTCAAACACCATATATTTT

v_call: TRBV29-1
d_call: NA
clone_size: few
j_call: TRBJ1-1
cdr3_aa: CSAPGQRTEAFF
cdr3_nt: TGCAGCGCACCCGGGCAGCGCACTGAAGCTTTCTTT

v_call: TRBV7-3
d_call: NA
clone_size: many
j_call: TRBJ1-1
cdr3_aa: CASSLIGGSTEAFF
cdr3_nt: TGTGCCAGCAGCTTAATTGGAGGGAGCACTGAAGCTTTCTTT

v_call: TRBV20-1
d_call: NA
clone_size: few
j_call: TRBJ2-2
cdr3_aa: CSVWGRSTGELFF
cdr3_nt: TGCAGTGTTTGGGGCCGGAGCACCGGGGAGCTGTTTTTT

v_call: TRBV6-5
d_call: NA
clone_size: few
j_call: TRBJ1-1
cdr3_aa: CASSYSSRQLAFF
cdr3_nt: TGTGCCAGCAGTTACTCATCTCGTCAACTGGCTTTCTTT

v_call: TRBV19
d_call: NA
clone_size: few
j_call: TRBJ1-5
cdr3_aa: CASSIERGGQPQHF
cdr3_nt: TGTGCCAGTAGTATTGAGAGGGGTGGCCAGCCCCAGCATTTT

v_call: TRBV7-9
d_call: TRBD1
clone_size: NA
j_call: TRBJ1-1
cdr3_aa: CASSARQGDTEAFF
cdr3_nt: TGTGCCAGCAGCGCGCGACAGGGAGACACTGAAGCTTTCTTT

v_call: TRBV10-1
d_call: NA
clone_size: NA
j_call: TRBJ1-3
cdr3_aa: CASSESLSGNTIYF
cdr3_nt: TGCGCCAGCAGTGAATCTCTCTCTGGAAACACCATATATTTT